This TCR beta chain was documented in a study of cytomegalovirus exposure and HLA in healthy donors. General observations from the study: According to the study, roughly 160 TCR beta chains were cytomegalovirus-associated. Within an earlier analysis, most TCR beta V segments proved productive either about 87% or about 30% of the time.

There were likely unrecorded immune exposures, though donors were nominally healthy when sampled. Comments on this clone: Its specificity is unknown.

13 Jbeta primers and 60 Vbeta primers were used for the PCR. The table came from immunoSEQ multiplex PCR; TCRdb's copy has only in-frame clones and leaves some out. In total, the table holds about 88,000 clones. The ends were cut back, 5 bases at V and 5 bases at J, with 23 bases in the middle. Looked up from germline, CDR1 is PRHDT and CDR2 is FYEKMQ (reference sequence). The CDR3 contains 17 residues. J is TRBJ2-3 and V is TRBV13, with a tentative D call TRBD1 (8 bases). Specimen: PBMCs. The sequence was collected from a girl aged 10-17 years in good health and CMV-seropositive. Here the CDR3 reads CASSTGEQGGKRDTQYF. In nucleotides, the CDR3 is TGTGCCAGCAGCACGGGGGAACAGGGGGGGAAGAGAGATACGCAGTATTTT.